This TCR beta chain was identified during a study of blood T cell repertoires in COVID-19. Study-wide context: Samples representing acute and convalescent COVID-19 were sourced from the United States, Italy and Spain. The cDNA or gDNA used as material had been derived from T cells, B-cell-depleted T cells, or PBMCs.

Per the original data handling: Amplification of reference gene primers was used by the study to estimate nucleated cell counts. TCRdb's copy holds only in-frame clones and misses some; the assay was immunoSEQ multiplex PCR. The V and J calls and clone size are taken from that table; D and trimming were inferred from the DNA. The sample carries some 170,000 clones, around 81% recorded once. With 0 bases removed from V and 4 bases from J, the gap between germline ends came to 10 bases. Germline CDR1 MGHRA, CDR2 YSYEKL. This CDR3 has 16 amino acids. The J gene is TRBJ1-6, the V gene TRBV4-1; no definite D call. The TCR comes from a man in his fifties or sixties with active or convalescent COVID-19. The sequencing sample was made of peripheral blood. The chain's CDR3 is CASSQDGGQYNSPLHF. The DNA of the CDR3 is TGCGCCAGCAGCCAAGACGGTGGGCAGTATAATTCACCCCTCCACTTT.